One and the same sample provided the 21 T cell receptor beta chains below, sequenced in a study of Ad26.COV2.S vaccination and SARS-CoV-2 variants. Sequencing used immunoSEQ multiplex PCR; TCRdb keeps in-frame clones, though not all of them. The sample comprises 200,000 to 250,000 clones, around 87% of which are singletons, and around 10% rests with the top ten. Treatment reported: about 20 received Ad26.COV2.S at low or high dose, single or two shots; about 5 received placebo; per-sample allocation not given. Samples were taken on day 63 after the first vaccine or placebo injection. The specimen was peripheral blood, collected in a trial of Ad26.COV2.S vaccine versus placebo. Receptor source: a person between 18 and 65 years old who received the Ad26.COV2.S COVID-19 vaccine or a placebo.

The genes are TRBV14 and TRBJ1-2, with D possibly TRBD1 on 6 matching bases. In germline, CDR1 is SGHDN, CDR2 FVKESK. The CDR3 has 15 amino acids. Trimming removed 1 base from V and 1 base from J, with 10 bases in between. The CDR3 here is CASSQVPGHNYGYTF. CDR3 sequence (DNA): TGTGCCAGCAGCCAAGTTCCGGGACATAACTATGGCTACACCTTC.

This chain links TRBV9 with TRBJ1-2; D not certain. This CDR3 is built from 15 residues. V was trimmed by 4 bases and J by 2 bases, leaving 15 bases between them. Germline CDR1 SGDLS, CDR2 YYNGEE. The CDR3 sequence is CASSPRLAENYGYTF. CDR3 DNA sequence: TGTGCCAGCAGCCCCCGTCTTGCCGAGAACTATGGCTACACCTTC.

The rearrangement joins TRBV25-1 to TRBJ1-1; D unresolved. In germline, CDR1 is MGHDK, CDR2 SYGVNS. V was cut by 1 base and J by 5 bases, with 8 bases left in between. The CDR3 has 13 residues. CDR3 nucleotides: TGTGCCAGCAGTGAATTGGAAGGGACTGAAGCTTTCTTT. Encoded protein: CASSELEGTEAFF.

This chain connects TRBV9 to TRBJ1-2; the D gene is possibly TRBD1 (6 bases). The germline V and J ends were trimmed by 2 bases and 0 bases, with 17 bases remaining between them. The CDR3 loop spans 17 amino acids. CDR1 SGDLS and CDR2 YYNGEE come from the germline V gene. The CDR3 sequence: CASSVTDSFPSNYGYTF. The DNA of the CDR3 is TGTGCCAGCAGCGTTACGGACAGTTTCCCCTCTAACTATGGCTACACCTTC.

The V and J genes are TRBV15 and TRBJ2-3; D perhaps matches TRBD2 (7 bases). The CDR3 sequence is 16 residues long. CDR1 and CDR2 (germline): LNHNV, YYDKDF (reference sequence). V lost 6 bases to trimming and J lost 4 bases, with 20 bases between them. CDR3 DNA: TGTGCCACCAGATTAGCTGGGGGGGCCTTGTCAGATACGCAGTATTTT. Its translation: CATRLAGGALSDTQYF. The full variable domain, completed using reference TRBV15 and TRBJ2-3, is DAMVIQNPRYQVTQFGKPVTLSCSQTLNHNVMYWYQQKSSQAPKLLFHYYDKDFNNEADTPDNFQSRRPNTSFCFLDIRSPGLGDTAMYLCATRLAGGALSDTQYFGPGTRLTVL.

This chain joins TRBV29-1 and TRBJ1-4; 7 bases align to TRBD1. Germline CDR1 reads SQVTM; CDR2 reads ANQGSEA. The CDR3 has 15 residues. V trimming: 1 base; J trimming: 8 bases; junction bases outside the gene matches: 10. CDR3 amino acids: CSVEGRQGGGEKLFF. The CDR3 bases are TGCAGCGTTGAAGGCAGACAGGGCGGAGGAGAAAAACTGTTTTTT. The full variable domain, its missing parts supplied by reference TRBV29-1 and TRBJ1-4, is SAVISQKPSRDICQRGTSLTIQCQVDSQVTMMFWYRQQPGQSLTLIATANQGSEATYESGFVIDKFPISRPNLTFSTLTVSNMSPEDSSIYLCSVEGRQGGGEKLFFGSGTQLSVL.

The chain is built from TRBV11-2 and TRBJ1-6; D call uncertain. In germline, CDR1 is SGHAT, CDR2 FQNNGV. V shed 6 bases and J shed 5 bases, with 5 bases lying between them. The CDR3 covers 12 residues. The CDR3 protein is CASSQNNSPLHF. For the CDR3, the DNA is TGTGCCAGCAGTCAGAATAATTCACCCCTCCACTTT.

CDR3 sequence reads: CASSFGLAGTDTQYF. The CDR3 DNA sequence: TGCGCCAGCAGCTTTGGGCTAGCGGGCACAGATACGCAGTATTTT. V usage is TRBV5-1 and J usage is TRBJ2-3, with 7 positions matching TRBD2. CDR1 is SGHRS, CDR2 YFSETQ, per germline. CDR3 length: 15 amino acids. The V and J ends lost 2 bases and 1 base, in that order; junction bases with no gene match: 4.

This CDR3 reads CASSLFPRQGADTQYF. Written as DNA, the CDR3 is TGTGCCAGCAGTTTATTTCCCCGGCAGGGCGCGGATACGCAGTATTTT. The rearrangement links TRBV27 to TRBJ2-3; D is perhaps TRBD1 (5 bases). V lost 1 base and J lost 6, with 17 bases in between. The CDR3 consists of 16 residues. Germline V lookup: CDR1 MNHEY, CDR2 SMNVEV (reference sequence).

About this clone: An end of the junction does not agree with germline; a read error may underlie this. The chain employs TRBV5-1 and TRBJ1-6; D is possibly TRBD1 (6 bases). The germline V gene encodes CDR1 SGHRS and CDR2 YFSETQ. The CDR3 has 15 amino acids. The CDR3 bases are TGCGCCAGCAGATTGGACGGGGGGGCTAAGCCCCCCCTCCACTTT. Encoded protein: CASRLDGGAKPPLHF.

The rearrangement joins TRBV10-3 to TRBJ2-3; 12 nucleotides align to TRBD2. Germline CDR1 ENHRY, CDR2 SYGVKD. The J segment lost 4 bases and the V segment lost 3 bases, leaving 5 bases of the junction unmatched. The CDR3 contains 16 residues. The CDR3 DNA reads as TGTGCCATCAGTGATTTGACTAGCGGGGGCTCAGATACGCAGTATTTT. Translating gives CAISDLTSGGSDTQYF.

The CDR3 DNA sequence: TGTGCCAGCAGCGCATCTACCCGGGACTTCGCTGGAAACACCATATATTTT. Translating gives CASSASTRDFAGNTIYF. The chain joins TRBV7-6 to TRBJ1-3, with TRBD1 as a possible D gene (5 bases). Deletions cut 5 bases from V and 2 bases from J, with 19 bases between. The germline CDR1 and CDR2 sequences are SGHVS and FNYEAQ. The CDR3 spans 17 residues.

J is TRBJ2-3 and V is TRBV7-2; 13 nucleotides match TRBD2. The junction had 2 bases not matched to a gene; V was cut back by 5 bases and J by 3 bases. Germline CDR1 SGHTA, CDR2 FQGNSA. This CDR3 has 15 amino acids. CDR3 residues: CASSLGLAGTDTQYF. The CDR3 DNA follows: TGTGCCAGCAGCCTGGGACTAGCGGGGACAGATACGCAGTATTTT.

This clone was seen just once. The rearrangement links TRBV6-2 or TRBV6-3 to TRBJ2-7, with a possible D match to TRBD1 (7 bases). V lost 5 bases and J lost 3, with 17 bases in between. This CDR3 is 15 amino acids long. CDR1 and CDR2 (germline): MNHEY, SVGEGT. CDR3: CASSRGQGGIYEQYF. The CDR3 region has the DNA TGTGCCAGCAGTAGAGGGCAGGGGGGAATCTACGAGCAGTACTTC.

The chain combines TRBV5-6 with TRBJ2-7, with D uncertain. CDR1 and CDR2 (germline): SGHDT, YYEEEE. V lost 0 bases to trimming and J lost 2 bases, with 9 bases between them. This CDR3 has 14 residues. The CDR3 DNA sequence: TGTGCCAGCAGCTTGGGACTCCCCACCTACGAGCAGTACTTC. Its protein product is CASSLGLPTYEQYF.

V is TRBV19 and J is TRBJ2-1; D might be TRBD2 (6 bases). Trimming pared 3 bases from V and 9 bases from J, leaving 9 bases between. Per germline, CDR1 LNHDA and CDR2 SQIVND (reference sequence). There are 12 residues in the CDR3. The CDR3 is CASSILGGEQFF. CDR3 DNA: TGTGCCAGTAGTATTCTGGGGGGTGAGCAGTTCTTC.

The J gene is TRBJ2-7, the V gene TRBV5-4, with D perhaps given as TRBD1 or TRBD2 (5 bases each). The V and J ends lost 4 bases and 2 bases respectively, with 10 bases between them. This CDR3 has 13 amino acids. The germline V gene has CDR1 SGHNT and CDR2 YYREEE (reference sequence). CDR3 amino acids: CASSRDETYEQYF. As DNA, the CDR3 is TGTGCCAGCAGCCGGGACGAGACCTACGAGCAGTACTTC.

The rearrangement joins TRBV10-3 to TRBJ2-2; weak D call: TRBD1 (6 bases). This CDR3 contains 14 residues. The germline V gene has CDR1 ENHRY and CDR2 SYGVKD. V gave up 4 bases and J gave up 5 bases, with 11 bases separating them. The CDR3 reads CAISAGVETGELFF. DNA of the CDR3: TGTGCCATCAGTGCAGGGGTTGAGACCGGGGAGCTGTTTTTT.

This chain uses TRBV27 with TRBJ1-2; weak D call: TRBD1 (6 bases). The V end was cut by 4 bases, the J end by 8 bases, with 23 bases between. The CDR3 contains 16 residues. In germline, CDR1 is MNHEY, CDR2 SMNVEV (reference sequence). For the CDR3, the DNA is TGTGCCAGCAGTTCCACCAAAACAACAGGGCCGGGGGGCTACACCTTC. It specifies CASSSTKTTGPGGYTF.

J is TRBJ2-7 and V is TRBV7-8, with D perhaps given as TRBD1 or TRBD2 (5 bases each). The CDR3 has 15 amino acids. CDR1 and CDR2 from the germline V gene are SGHVS and FQNEAQ. Trimming removed 3 bases at V and 2 bases at J, with 14 bases between. In DNA, the CDR3 is TGTGCCAGCAGCTTGTTTGCCGGGACCGCCTACGAGCAGTACTTC. Translation: CASSLFAGTAYEQYF. Full variable domain (missing parts from reference TRBV7-8 and TRBJ2-7): GAGVSQSPRYKVAKRGQDVALRCDPISGHVSLFWYQQALGQGPEFLTYFQNEAQLDKSGLPSDRFFAERPEGSVSTLKIQRTQQEDSAVYLCASSLFAGTAYEQYFGPGTRLTVT.

This sequence joins TRBV3-1 (or the pseudogene TRBV3-2) and TRBJ2-4, with D hard to call. Germline loops: CDR1 LGHDT, CDR2 YNNKEL (reference sequence). Deletions cut 3 bases from V and 8 bases from J, with 8 bases between. CDR3 size: 12 residues. The CDR3 sequence is CASSQVSHIQYF. CDR3 in DNA: TGTGCCAGCAGCCAGGTTTCTCACATTCAGTACTTC.